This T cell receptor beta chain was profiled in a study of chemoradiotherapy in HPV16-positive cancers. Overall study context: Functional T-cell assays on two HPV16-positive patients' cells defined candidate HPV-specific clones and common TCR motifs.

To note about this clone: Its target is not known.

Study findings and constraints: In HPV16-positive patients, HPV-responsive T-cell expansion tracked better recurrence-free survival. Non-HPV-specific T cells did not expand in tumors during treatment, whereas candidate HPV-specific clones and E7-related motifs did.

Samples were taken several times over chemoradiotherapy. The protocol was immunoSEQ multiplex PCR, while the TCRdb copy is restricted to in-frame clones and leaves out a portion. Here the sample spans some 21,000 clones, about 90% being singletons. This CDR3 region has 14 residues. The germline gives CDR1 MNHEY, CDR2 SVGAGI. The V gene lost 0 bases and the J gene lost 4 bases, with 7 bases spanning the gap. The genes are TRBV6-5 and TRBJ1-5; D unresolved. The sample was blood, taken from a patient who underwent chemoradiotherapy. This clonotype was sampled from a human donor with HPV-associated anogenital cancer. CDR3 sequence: CASSYSEGNQPQHF. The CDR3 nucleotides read TGTGCCAGCAGTTACTCGGAAGGAAATCAGCCCCAGCATTTT.